This entry features one T cell receptor beta chain sequence. The target antigen is unknown. The source of the sample is a study of cytomegalovirus exposure and HLA in healthy donors. Study as a whole: Earlier, 180 million or so T cells were analyzed, and approximately 110 million unique TCR beta sequences were found among them.

Vbeta (60) and Jbeta (13) primers were used in the PCR. Sequencing was performed with immunoSEQ multiplex PCR; in TCRdb, only in-frame clones are kept and a portion is missing. Its table lists roughly 120,000 clones. Findings and caveats of the study: Association of a missense DCLRE1C variant with TCR beta V- and J-gene trimming was reported in a later analysis. The study listed approximately 160 cytomegalovirus-associated TCR beta chains. Accurate prediction of most subjects' HLA-A and HLA-B alleles from TCR beta sequences was reported.

Germline CDR1 is KGHSH and CDR2 is LQKENI. CDR3 length: 16 residues. The genes are TRBV18 and TRBJ2-5; weak D call: TRBD1 (6 bases). The J call may be in error: the DNA end matches TRBJ2-7 better. The specimen was PBMCs. The receptor comes from a man between 18 and 29 years old in good health and CMV-seronegative. CDR3 DNA: TGTGCCAGCTCAGTTTCTGGCCCACAGGGTATCTACGAGCAGTACTTC. It encodes CASSVSGPQGIYEQYF.